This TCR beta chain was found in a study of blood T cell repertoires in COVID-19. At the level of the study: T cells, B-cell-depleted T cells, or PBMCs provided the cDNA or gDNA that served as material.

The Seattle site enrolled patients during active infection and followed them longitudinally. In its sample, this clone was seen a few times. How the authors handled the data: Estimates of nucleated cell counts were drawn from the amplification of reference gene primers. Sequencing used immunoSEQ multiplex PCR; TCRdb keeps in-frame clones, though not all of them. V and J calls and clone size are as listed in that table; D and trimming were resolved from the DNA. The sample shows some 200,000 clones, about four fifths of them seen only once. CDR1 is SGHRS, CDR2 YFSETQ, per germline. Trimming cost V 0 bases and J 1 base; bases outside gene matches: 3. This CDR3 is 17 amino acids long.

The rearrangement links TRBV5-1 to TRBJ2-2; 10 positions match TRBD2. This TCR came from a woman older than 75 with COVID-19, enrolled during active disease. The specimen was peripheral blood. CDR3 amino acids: CASSLEPSGGNTGELFF. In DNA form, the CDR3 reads TGCGCCAGCAGCTTGGAGCCTAGCGGGGGGAACACCGGGGAGCTGTTTTTT.